This TCR beta chain came from a study of CD8+ T cells in alopecia areata (dated by TCRdb to the late 2010s). About the investigation overall: Treated patients were enrolled in an open-label pilot trial of oral tofacitinib at 5 to 10 mg twice daily for moderate-to-severe alopecia areata. Tofacitinib was given for 6 to 18 months, followed by 6 months of follow-up off drug to assess delayed response and recurrence. Disease severity in treated patients was measured with the SALT score, which quantifies the percentage of affected scalp surface area. High-throughput TCRbeta sequencing was used to examine T cell clonal expansion in alopecia areata in both the C3H/HeJ mouse model and human patients. Scalp tissue and sorted CD4+ and CD8+ peripheral blood T cells from patchy and totalis/universalis alopecia areata patients and from healthy controls were covered by human TCRbeta sequencing. Tofacitinib-treated patients had biopsies at baseline and at 4 and 24 weeks of treatment, with a later scalp biopsy in several patients. Scalp clonality was compared among normal scalp (n=4), patchy alopecia areata scalp (n=8), and alopecia totalis/universalis scalp (n=8). The RNA source kit depended on sample type: the PAXgene miRNA kit for fixed scalp, the miRNeasy kit for PBMCs, and the RNeasy kit for mouse skin. TCRbeta CDR3 regions were amplified by immunoSEQ multiplex PCR using 35 Vbeta forward and 13 Jbeta reverse primers.

Note on this clone: No antigen is known for it. Base qualities were left out, and no much larger clone turns up one base away.

The library was produced with the immunoSEQ multiplex PCR assay. For TCR sequencing, RNA was extracted from every sample and reverse transcribed into cDNA to serve as template. First-strand cDNA was synthesized with SuperScript III using a 2:1 mix of oligo-dT and random hexamers. A synthetic immune receptor repertoire was used to assess amplification bias, and residual bias was removed computationally. Per the authors' processing: Raw reads were preprocessed for error removal, and CDR3 was defined according to IMGT conventions as running from the conserved cysteine to phenylalanine. Clonality was computed by normalizing Shannon entropy by log2 of the number of productive unique TCRs and subtracting the result from 1. Scalp TCRbeta sequences were cross-referenced with sorted blood CD4 and CD8 repertoires so that the CD4 or CD8 identity of scalp clones could be inferred. Held by TCRdb, this immuneACCESS table contains in-frame sequences only and omits some clones. Under half of the omission traces to an unresolved V gene where checked; the cause of the rest is unknown. From that table come the V and J calls and clone size; the DNA was used to work out D and trimming. The sample table lists over 150,000 clones, 58% of them with a count of one. The top ten clones comprise about 5% of the sample.

Overall results and qualifications from the work: TCR sequences shared between patients were less clear than in mice, possibly partly because of HLA diversity in the patient population. Because the treated cohort was small and had only one nonresponder, larger studies are needed to examine links between baseline CD8+ expansion and response. Unlike mouse skin, where gammadelta T cells dominate, normal human skin contains resident alphabeta T cells that get sequenced too, which complicates analysis of the scalp TCR repertoire. Lesional scalp, especially in alopecia totalis/universalis, showed higher clonality and more expanded CD8+ clones than normal scalp, suggesting antigenic drive. Many expanded lesional clones persisted in scalp and blood during tofacitinib treatment, which may partly explain relapse after stopping treatment. Tofacitinib significantly lowered scalp clonality and the number of expanded CD8+ clones among the top 100 scalp clones.

The time point label, as the study defines it: 24 weeks on oral tofacitinib. The treatment or condition label, as the study defines it: oral pan-JAK inhibitor, 5-10 mg twice daily. Peripheral blood and lesional scalp punch biopsies were obtained from patients with alopecia areata. PBMCs were separated by density centrifugation and stained for CD3, CD4 and CD8, after which CD4+ and CD8+ T cells were sorted on a FACSAria. The sequencing here drew on CD4+ T cells sorted from blood, taken at week 24, from a patient treated with tofacitinib. This sequence was found in a human donor with alopecia areata.

The DNA is TGTGCCAGCAGCGACGGACAGGGGAGGGAGCTGTTTTTT. The translation is CASSDGQGRELFF. The rearrangement joined TRBV9 to TRBJ2-2; TRBD1 agrees with 9 junctional bases. CDR3 length: 13 amino acids, cysteine to phenylalanine. The read is trimmed to its CDR3 DNA, 39 bases read in frame from base 1. The germline V gene provides CDR1 SGDLS and CDR2 YYNGEE. Unmatched junction bases come to 3, with V trimmed by 3 bases and J by 9 bases.